The sample holds one count of the clone carrying this T cell receptor beta chain. The data originate from a study of identical twins. TCRdb reprocessed the 5' RACE reads via MiXCR and lists one record per CDR3 protein. The table shows 1.5 million to 2 million distinct CDR3 sequences, with about 32% occurring only once. Germline lookup yields CDR1 LGHDT and CDR2 YNNKEL (reference sequence). The CDR3 has 14 amino acids. V lost 1 base and J lost 6, with 10 bases in between. The sequence was obtained from a newborn girl in good health. Input material: cord blood. This chain joins TRBV3-1 and TRBJ2-1; D call uncertain. The CDR3 bases are TGTGCCAGCAGCCAAGGAAGACTGAGCAATGAGCAGTTCTTC. Its translation: CASSQGRLSNEQFF.